Following are 11 T cell receptor beta chains from one sample sequenced in a study of cytomegalovirus exposure and HLA in healthy donors (dated by TCRdb to about 2017). The library was produced with the immunoSEQ multiplex PCR assay. For the multiplex PCR, a mixture combining 60 forward primers for TCR Vbeta segments and 13 reverse primers for TCR Jbeta segments was used. The table was pulled from immuneACCESS by TCRdb, which kept in-frame rearrangements only. Such tables lose some clones; where checked, under half of the loss comes from unresolved V genes, and the rest has no known cause. For this sample there are roughly 63,000 clones; over 60% appear just once. 25% of the sample is in the top ten clones. The specimen sequenced was PBMCs. Every receptor here comes from a man aged 45-60 years in good health and CMV-seropositive.

The chain has TRBV10-3 and TRBJ2-7; the D gene is possibly TRBD1 (6 bases). Germline values: CDR1 ENHRY, CDR2 SYGVKD. The CDR3 is made up of 17 amino acids. V shed 7 bases and J shed 5 bases, with 27 bases lying between them. In DNA form, the CDR3 reads TGTGCCATCAAGTCAGGAAGGGTCCAGGGGCCCGAAGACGAGCAGTACTTC. This encodes CAIKSGRVQGPEDEQYF.

This clone was seen only once. V is TRBV19 and J is TRBJ1-6; 11 bases fit TRBD1. Trimming removed 5 bases from V and 9 bases from J; junction bases left unmatched: 21. The CDR3 covers 20 residues. CDR1 is LNHDA, CDR2 SQIVND, per germline (reference sequence). In DNA form, the CDR3 reads TGTGCCAGTAGTCCCTCCCCCCGGACAGGGGGCTACCAAGGTGGTTCACCCCTCCACTTT. Amino acid sequence: CASSPSPRTGGYQGGSPLHF.

This chain connects TRBV4-2 to TRBJ2-1; 8 bases line up with TRBD2. Per germline, CDR1 LGHNA and CDR2 YNFKEQ. Losses at the gene ends were 4 bases for V and 2 bases for J; bases not matched to a gene: 7. The CDR3 consists of 16 residues. CDR3: CASSPGAGLAYNEQFF. The CDR3 bases are TGTGCCAGCAGCCCCGGTGCGGGACTAGCCTACAATGAGCAGTTCTTC.

The V and J genes are TRBV5-1 and TRBJ1-1; TRBD1 agrees at 7 bases. The V segment lost 0 bases and the J segment 3 bases; nucleotides outside the gene matches: 5. The CDR3 totals 15 residues. The germline V gene encodes CDR1 SGHRS and CDR2 YFSETQ. CDR3 sequence reads: CASSLGQGRYTEAFF. DNA for the CDR3: TGCGCCAGCAGCTTGGGACAGGGCCGTTACACTGAAGCTTTCTTT.

The V and J genes are TRBV2 and TRBJ2-1; possible D gene TRBD2, 5 bases. This CDR3 region has 15 residues. The germline V gene has CDR1 SNHLY and CDR2 FYNNEI. V was shortened by 6 bases and J by 4 bases, with 16 bases between the two germline ends. CDR3 in amino acids: CASSIPWGVYNEQFF. In DNA, the CDR3 is TGTGCCAGCAGCATCCCCTGGGGAGTTTACAATGAGCAGTTCTTC.

In its sample, this clone was seen a few times. This chain uses TRBV2 with TRBJ2-7; D is possibly TRBD1 (5 bases). The germline V and J ends were trimmed by 7 bases and 2 bases, with 12 bases remaining between them. CDR3 length equals 13 residues. Germline CDR1 and CDR2: SNHLY and FYNNEI. CDR3 in DNA: TGTGCCAGCAATAAGGGGTCAGCCTACGAGCAGTACTTC. Protein: CASNKGSAYEQYF.

This clone was observed a few times. This chain uses TRBV5-8 with TRBJ1-5; D is ambiguous. The CDR3 length is 13 residues. Germline V gives CDR1 SGHTS, CDR2 YDEGEE. V was cut by 0 bases and J by 6 bases, with 7 bases left in between. The CDR3 region is CASSLGRSQPQHF. CDR3 nucleotides: TGTGCCAGCAGCTTGGGTAGGAGTCAGCCCCAGCATTTT.

The chain uses TRBV28 and TRBJ2-4; the match to TRBD2 covers 11 bases. Trimming cost V 4 bases and J 3 bases; bases outside gene matches: 8. CDR3 length: 17 residues. Germline CDR1 is MDHEN and CDR2 is SYDVKM. CDR3 residues: CASSSTLAGGLKNIQYF. The DNA for the CDR3 is TGTGCCAGCAGTTCGACCTTAGCGGGAGGGCTCAAAAACATTCAGTACTTC.

The rearrangement links TRBV27 to TRBJ1-1, with 8 bases matching TRBD1. This CDR3 is 15 amino acids long. V lost 5 bases, J lost 1 base, and 6 bases stayed unmatched. CDR1 is MNHEY and CDR2 is SMNVEV in the germline V gene (reference sequence). In nucleotides, the CDR3 is TGTGCCAGCAGTCCCTCAGGGACAGGGAACACTGAAGCTTTCTTT. It encodes CASSPSGTGNTEAFF.

The chain uses TRBV30 and TRBJ1-1; possible D gene TRBD1, 6 bases. This CDR3 is 11 amino acids long. Germline lookup yields CDR1 GTSNPN and CDR2 SVGIG (reference sequence). V was trimmed by 0 bases and J by 9 bases, leaving 8 bases between them. CDR3 in DNA: TGTGCCTGGAGTGTCGACAGGCAAGCTTTCTTT. Protein: CAWSVDRQAFF.

The rearrangement uses TRBV7-9 and TRBJ2-5; TRBD1 aligns across 8 bases. CDR1 is SEHNR and CDR2 is FQNEAQ in the germline V gene (reference sequence). Losses at the gene ends were 4 bases for V and 1 base for J; bases not matched to a gene: 5. The CDR3 loop spans 15 amino acids. The CDR3 nucleotides read TGTGCCAGCAGCTCCCAGGACAGGGCCCAAGAGACCCAGTACTTC. Its protein product is CASSSQDRAQETQYF.